The 22 T cell receptor beta chains below come from one sample, sequenced in a study of T cell changes during pregnancy in multiple sclerosis. The assay was immunoSEQ multiplex PCR, and TCRdb's table has in-frame clones only and misses some. The sample yields tens of thousands of clones, 85% to 95% seen once. The sample consisted of CD8+ T cells from peripheral blood mononuclear cells, taken in the third trimester of pregnancy. The receptors derive from a female donor in good health, enrolled as a control in a pregnancy study.

In this sample, this clone turned up once. The gene calls are TRBV5-1 and TRBJ1-2; the match to TRBD1 covers 9 bases. J was trimmed by 6 bases and V by 4 bases; bases with no gene match: 7. The CDR3 totals 14 residues. Per the germline V gene, CDR1 is SGHRS and CDR2 is YFSETQ. CDR3 amino acids: CASSQRQGGHGYTF. As DNA, the CDR3 is TGCGCCAGCAGCCAACGACAGGGGGGTCATGGCTACACCTTC.

The V and J genes are TRBV13 and TRBJ2-5, with a weak D call TRBD1 (6 bases). This CDR3 contains 15 residues. V was cut by 5 bases and J by 6 bases, with 19 bases left in between. In germline, CDR1 is PRHDT, CDR2 FYEKMQ (reference sequence). In DNA, the CDR3 is TGTGCCAGCAGCCTAAGCCGGGACATAATGAAGACCCAGTACTTC. It is translated as CASSLSRDIMKTQYF.

The V gene is TRBV13, the J gene TRBJ2-2, with D possibly TRBD1 on 7 matching bases. CDR1 is PRHDT and CDR2 is FYEKMQ in the germline V gene (reference sequence). The V end lost 5 bases, the J end lost 3 bases, and 13 bases lay between the germline ends. CDR3 length equals 15 residues. The chain's CDR3 is CASSRRGADTGELFF. The CDR3 nucleotides read TGTGCCAGCAGCCGCAGGGGGGCTGACACCGGGGAGCTGTTTTTT.

The rearrangement uses TRBV25-1 and TRBJ1-1; D remains ambiguous. Germline CDR1 MGHDK, CDR2 SYGVNS. Trimming took 6 bases from V and 0 from J, leaving 11 bases between them. The CDR3 spans 14 residues. The CDR3 spells CASRGAGLNTEAFF. CDR3 DNA sequence: TGTGCCAGCAGGGGAGCAGGATTGAACACTGAAGCTTTCTTT.

The rearrangement uses TRBV6-1 and TRBJ2-5; 11 bases align to TRBD2. The trim removed 4 bases at V and 2 bases at J, leaving 15 bases unmatched. Germline loops: CDR1 MNHNS, CDR2 SASEGT. The CDR3 is 19 residues long. CDR3 loop: CASSAPLAGGSTPQETQYF. The CDR3, as DNA: TGTGCCAGCAGTGCCCCGCTAGCGGGGGGCTCCACACCGCAAGAGACCCAGTACTTC.

The V and J genes are TRBV27 and TRBJ2-2; D call uncertain. Germline V gene sequence: CDR1 MNHEY, CDR2 SMNVEV (reference sequence). The V end lost 8 bases, the J end lost 1 base, and 11 bases lay between the germline ends. There are 14 residues in the CDR3. CDR3 residues: CASQSGLNTGELFF. The DNA for the CDR3 is TGTGCCAGCCAATCTGGCCTGAACACCGGGGAGCTGTTTTTT.

The CDR3 loop reads CASSPQGRGSNQPQHF. CDR3 nucleotides: TGCGCCAGCAGCCCACAGGGGCGGGGTAGCAATCAGCCCCAGCATTTT. This sequence joins TRBV4-1 and TRBJ1-5; 7 bases align to TRBD1. The V and J ends lost 4 bases and 0 bases, in that order; junction bases with no gene match: 6. CDR3 length: 16 amino acids. Germline lookup yields CDR1 MGHRA and CDR2 YSYEKL.

This clone was counted only a few times. The genes are TRBV19 and TRBJ2-5; TRBD2 is a possible D gene (5 bases). The CDR3 is 14 amino acids. CDR1 is LNHDA and CDR2 is SQIVND in the germline V gene (reference sequence). Trimming cost V 6 bases and J 10 bases, with 21 bases left between them. The CDR3 coding sequence is TGTGCCAGTAGCACGGACGTTGGGTCGGCGGGCCAGTACTTC. Residues: CASSTDVGSAGQYF.

The table lists this clone with a few counts. The chain combines TRBV7-9 with TRBJ1-1, with 9 bases aligning to TRBD1. Germline CDR1 SEHNR, CDR2 FQNEAQ (reference sequence). This CDR3 comprises 12 residues. Unmatched junction bases numbered 6, after V lost 5 bases and J lost 11 bases. The CDR3 loop reads CASSAGTGWAFF. Written as DNA, the CDR3 is TGTGCCAGCAGCGCCGGGACAGGGTGGGCTTTCTTT.

The gene calls are TRBV30 and TRBJ2-3; possible D gene TRBD1, 5 bases. The length of the CDR3 is 14 residues. CDR1 and CDR2 from the germline V gene are GTSNPN and SVGIG (reference sequence). V shed 0 bases and J shed 1 base, with 8 bases lying between them. The DNA of the CDR3 is TGTGCCTGGAGTGTAGGGGTCGGCACAGATACGCAGTATTTT. Translation: CAWSVGVGTDTQYF.

The J gene is TRBJ2-4, the V gene TRBV28; D may be TRBD1 (6 bases). Deletions cut 5 bases from V and 9 bases from J, with 17 bases between. In germline, CDR1 is MDHEN, CDR2 SYDVKM. The length of the CDR3 is 14 residues. The CDR3 region is CASSPTGLAGIQYF. CDR3 DNA sequence: TGTGCCAGCAGTCCCACAGGGCTCGCTGGCATTCAGTACTTC.

The chain joins TRBV9 to TRBJ1-5, with D possibly TRBD1 on 5 matching bases. V lost 3 bases and J 7 bases, leaving 17 bases between the germline ends. The germline gives CDR1 SGDLS, CDR2 YYNGEE. The CDR3 length is 15 residues. The CDR3 loop is CASSAGGGERQPQHF. CDR3 DNA: TGTGCCAGCAGCGCGGGGGGAGGGGAACGGCAGCCCCAGCATTTT. Variable domain in full (rest from reference TRBV9 and TRBJ1-5): DSGVTQTPKHLITATGQRVTLRCSPRSGDLSVYWYQQSLDQGLQFLIQYYNGEERAKGNILERFSAQQFPDLHSELNLSSLELGDSALYFCASSAGGGERQPQHFGDGTRLSIL.

This clone has just a few counts. The chain employs TRBV9 and TRBJ2-7; 7 bases fit TRBD2. Per germline, CDR1 SGDLS and CDR2 YYNGEE. J lost 3 bases, V lost 3 bases, and 6 bases had no gene match. This CDR3 has 14 residues. DNA of the CDR3: TGTGCCAGCAGCGCCTCCGGGGGGAGCTACGAGCAGTACTTC. Translated, it gives CASSASGGSYEQYF. Full variable domain (outside the CDR3, taken from reference TRBV9 and TRBJ2-7): DSGVTQTPKHLITATGQRVTLRCSPRSGDLSVYWYQQSLDQGLQFLIQYYNGEERAKGNILERFSAQQFPDLHSELNLSSLELGDSALYFCASSASGGSYEQYFGPGTRLTVT.

The chain joins TRBV7-2 to TRBJ2-3, with 9 bases that match TRBD1. Germline CDR1 reads SGHTA; CDR2 reads FQGNSA. The CDR3 is made up of 16 amino acids. With V trimmed by 5 bases and J by 4 bases, 10 bases remained unmatched. CDR3: CASSGVGQGWPDTQYF. CDR3 in DNA: TGTGCCAGCAGCGGTGTGGGACAGGGATGGCCAGATACGCAGTATTTT.

The rearrangement joins TRBV19 to TRBJ1-1; D is unclear. V was cut by 7 bases and J by 4 bases, with 13 bases left in between. CDR3 length: 13 amino acids. Germline values: CDR1 LNHDA, CDR2 SQIVND (reference sequence). CDR3 DNA sequence: TGTGCCAGTACCATGGGAGGCAGCACTGAAGCTTTCTTT. Protein: CASTMGGSTEAFF. Complete variable domain (other parts from reference TRBV19 and TRBJ1-1): DGGITQSPKYLFRKEGQNVTLSCEQNLNHDAMYWYRQDPGQGLRLIYYSQIVNDFQKGDIAEGYSVSREKKESFPLTVTSAQKNPTAFYLCASTMGGSTEAFFGQGTRLTVV.

This chain joins TRBV6-5 and TRBJ2-5; the D gene is possibly TRBD2 (5 bases). CDR1 and CDR2 (germline): MNHEY, SVGAGI. The ends were cut back, 2 bases at V and 6 bases at J, with 10 bases in the middle. The CDR3 contains 13 residues. As DNA, the CDR3 is TGTGCCAGCAGTTACCAAACCGGGAAGACCCAGTACTTC. This translates into CASSYQTGKTQYF.

This clone has just one count. The chain recombines TRBV27 with TRBJ1-4; D gene ambiguous. The V end lost 6 bases, the J end lost 5 bases, and 7 bases lay between the germline ends. There are 12 residues in the CDR3. Per the germline V gene, CDR1 is MNHEY and CDR2 is SMNVEV (reference sequence). The CDR3 DNA is TGTGCCAGCAGCGGAGGAAATGAAAAACTGTTTTTT. As protein: CASSGGNEKLFF.

CDR3 nucleotides: TGTGCCAGCAGTCAACGGACAGGGAGGGAAGAGACCCAGTACTTC. Residues: CASSQRTGREETQYF. The V gene is TRBV6-6, the J gene TRBJ2-5; tentative D call: TRBD1 (8 bases). V shed 5 bases and J shed 3 bases, with 16 bases lying between them. CDR3 length: 15 residues. Germline V lookup: CDR1 MNHNY, CDR2 SVGAGI (reference sequence).

The chain combines TRBV27 with TRBJ1-3; possibly TRBD1 for D (5 bases). V lost 2 bases to trimming and J lost 0 bases, with 11 bases between them. The germline V gene has CDR1 MNHEY and CDR2 SMNVEV (reference sequence). This CDR3 contains 16 residues. This chain's CDR3 is CASSLDSPSSGNTIYF. CDR3 sequence (DNA): TGTGCCAGCAGTTTAGACAGCCCTAGCTCTGGAAACACCATATATTTT.

The V and J genes are TRBV19 and TRBJ2-3; 8 bases align to TRBD1. The germline V gene has CDR1 LNHDA and CDR2 SQIVND (reference sequence). V trimming: 5 bases; J trimming: 3 bases; junction bases outside the gene matches: 13. The CDR3 is made up of 17 amino acids. The CDR3 region is CASSPPPRGQGTDTQYF. In DNA, the CDR3 is TGTGCCAGTAGTCCCCCCCCCAGGGGGCAGGGGACAGATACGCAGTATTTT. Full variable domain (rest looked up from reference TRBV19 and TRBJ2-3): DGGITQSPKYLFRKEGQNVTLSCEQNLNHDAMYWYRQDPGQGLRLIYYSQIVNDFQKGDIAEGYSVSREKKESFPLTVTSAQKNPTAFYLCASSPPPRGQGTDTQYFGPGTRLTVL.

J is TRBJ2-1 and V is TRBV6-4; 7 bases are a match to TRBD1. The V and J ends lost 1 base and 4 bases, in that order; junction bases with no gene match: 7. CDR1 MRHNA and CDR2 SNTAGT come from the germline V gene. This CDR3 is 16 amino acids long. This chain's CDR3 is CASSDFGDSQYNEQFF. The CDR3 DNA sequence: TGTGCCAGCAGTGACTTTGGGGACAGCCAGTACAATGAGCAGTTCTTC.

CDR3 DNA: TGTGCCAGCACCCGGTTGGGGGGGACCTACGAGCAGTACTTC. This gives the protein CASTRLGGTYEQYF. V and J are TRBV6-5 and TRBJ2-7; 7 bases agree with TRBD2. The V and J ends lost 7 bases and 2 bases, in that order; junction bases with no gene match: 8. Germline-derived CDR1 and CDR2 are MNHEY and SVGAGI. The CDR3 runs 14 residues.